The rows below give T cell receptor beta chains drawn from one sample of a study of T cell responses to AZD1222 COVID-19 vaccine. Assay: immunoSEQ multiplex PCR; the TCRdb copy retains only in-frame clones and omits some. The repertoire holds around 200,000 clones, with roughly 88% as singletons. The input for sequencing was peripheral blood, taken on day 0 of AZD1222 vaccination. The receptors shown here come from an adult in good health. The CDR3 runs from the conserved cysteine through the conserved F or W. The order of the fields is clone size, D gene, V gene, J gene, CDR3 protein, CDR3 DNA. The D gene is left open where the match is weak. A row's size may be missing; if present it is once, few, many or a size class.

abundance: NA
d_gene: NA
v_gene: TRBV5-5
j_gene: TRBJ1-5
CDR3aa: CASSSIGGVGNQPQHF
CDR3nt: TGTGCCAGCAGCTCCATCGGGGGAGTGGGCAATCAGCCCCAGCATTTT

abundance: NA
d_gene: TRBD1
v_gene: TRBV6-5
j_gene: TRBJ2-7
CDR3aa: CASSRTGGGAEQYF
CDR3nt: TGTGCCAGCAGTCGGACAGGGGGCGGGGCCGAGCAGTACTTC

abundance: NA
d_gene: NA
v_gene: TRBV7-9
j_gene: TRBJ2-7
CDR3aa: CASSAQLADEQYF
CDR3nt: TGTGCCAGCAGCGCCCAATTGGCCGACGAGCAGTACTTC

abundance: NA
d_gene: NA
v_gene: TRBV29-1
j_gene: TRBJ1-1
CDR3aa: CSVVDGMNTEAFF
CDR3nt: TGCAGCGTTGTTGACGGCATGAACACTGAAGCTTTCTTT

abundance: NA
d_gene: NA
v_gene: TRBV28
j_gene: TRBJ1-2
CDR3aa: CASSFPSYGYTF
CDR3nt: TGTGCCAGCAGTTTCCCTAGCTATGGCTACACCTTC

abundance: NA
d_gene: NA
v_gene: TRBV14
j_gene: TRBJ2-5
CDR3aa: CASSQDFYSGRETQYF
CDR3nt: TGTGCCAGCAGCCAAGATTTCTACAGTGGACGGGAGACCCAGTACTTC

abundance: NA
d_gene: NA
v_gene: TRBV4-2
j_gene: TRBJ2-5
CDR3aa: CASSQDLGPLETQYF
CDR3nt: TGTGCCAGCAGCCAAGATCTGGGCCCCCTAGAGACCCAGTACTTC

abundance: NA
d_gene: NA
v_gene: TRBV3-1/TRBV3-2
j_gene: TRBJ2-6
CDR3aa: CASSQDRWPAGANVLTF
CDR3nt: TGTGCCAGCAGCCAAGATCGGTGGCCCGCTGGGGCCAACGTCCTGACTTTC

abundance: few
d_gene: NA
v_gene: TRBV11-3
j_gene: TRBJ1-2
CDR3aa: CASSLDRKGSYGYTF
CDR3nt: TGTGCCAGCAGCTTAGATAGAAAGGGTAGCTATGGCTACACCTTC

abundance: few
d_gene: TRBD1
v_gene: TRBV5-1
j_gene: TRBJ2-7
CDR3aa: CASSSRQGESYEQYF
CDR3nt: TGCGCCAGCAGCTCCCGGCAGGGGGAATCCTACGAGCAGTACTTC

abundance: NA
d_gene: TRBD2
v_gene: TRBV20-1
j_gene: TRBJ2-5
CDR3aa: CSASRSGEYQETQYF
CDR3nt: TGCAGTGCTAGTCGTAGCGGGGAGTACCAAGAGACCCAGTACTTC

abundance: NA
d_gene: NA
v_gene: TRBV24-1
j_gene: TRBJ1-1
CDR3aa: CATSDLQGAFF
CDR3nt: TGTGCCACCAGTGATTTGCAGGGGGCTTTCTTT

abundance: NA
d_gene: TRBD1
v_gene: TRBV5-6
j_gene: TRBJ1-5
CDR3aa: CASSLEGRGGVGNQPQHF
CDR3nt: TGTGCCAGCAGCTTGGAGGGGAGAGGGGGCGTCGGCAATCAGCCCCAGCATTTT

abundance: NA
d_gene: TRBD2
v_gene: TRBV7-6
j_gene: TRBJ2-2
CDR3aa: CASSPGGAGKAGELFF
CDR3nt: TGTGCCAGCAGTCCCGGGGGGGCAGGAAAGGCCGGGGAGCTGTTTTTT

abundance: NA
d_gene: NA
v_gene: TRBV19
j_gene: TRBJ1-4
CDR3aa: CATTPPGTTNEKLFF
CDR3nt: TGTGCCACCACCCCCCCGGGCACAACTAATGAAAAACTGTTTTTT

abundance: once
d_gene: NA
v_gene: TRBV11-2
j_gene: TRBJ1-1
CDR3aa: CASSLLGNMNTEAFF
CDR3nt: TGTGCCAGCAGCTTATTGGGGAACATGAACACTGAAGCTTTCTTT

abundance: NA
d_gene: NA
v_gene: TRBV5-4
j_gene: TRBJ2-2
CDR3aa: CASSFPGALNTGELFF
CDR3nt: TGTGCCAGCAGCTTTCCGGGGGCTCTGAACACCGGGGAGCTGTTTTTT

abundance: NA
d_gene: NA
v_gene: TRBV6-5
j_gene: TRBJ1-5
CDR3aa: CASRRKPNQPQHF
CDR3nt: TGTGCCAGCAGACGGAAGCCTAATCAGCCCCAGCATTTT

abundance: NA
d_gene: NA
v_gene: TRBV19
j_gene: TRBJ2-7
CDR3aa: CASSIEIGGVKDEQYF
CDR3nt: TGTGCCAGTAGTATAGAGATAGGGGGGGTCAAGGACGAGCAGTACTTC

abundance: NA
d_gene: NA
v_gene: TRBV5-1
j_gene: TRBJ2-1
CDR3aa: CASNEGGNEQFF
CDR3nt: TGCGCCTCCAACGAGGGGGGCAATGAGCAGTTCTTC

abundance: NA
d_gene: NA
v_gene: TRBV7-3
j_gene: TRBJ1-6
CDR3aa: CASSSGYNSPLHF
CDR3nt: TGTGCCAGCAGCTCCGGATATAATTCACCCCTCCACTTT

abundance: NA
d_gene: NA
v_gene: TRBV6-5
j_gene: TRBJ1-2
CDR3aa: CASSGGPYGYTF
CDR3nt: TGTGCCAGCAGCGGCGGTCCGTATGGCTACACCTTC

abundance: NA
d_gene: NA
v_gene: TRBV24-1
j_gene: TRBJ2-2
CDR3aa: CATSGTVNTGELFF
CDR3nt: TGTGCCACCAGTGGTACAGTGAACACCGGGGAGCTGTTTTTT

abundance: NA
d_gene: NA
v_gene: TRBV11-2
j_gene: TRBJ2-1
CDR3aa: CASSPRGRPMGNEQFF
CDR3nt: TGTGCCAGCAGCCCCCGGGGACGGCCGATGGGCAATGAGCAGTTCTTC

abundance: few
d_gene: NA
v_gene: TRBV4-1
j_gene: TRBJ2-7
CDR3aa: CASSQYDQGTYEQYF
CDR3nt: TGCGCCAGCAGCCAGTACGACCAGGGGACCTACGAGCAGTACTTC

abundance: NA
d_gene: NA
v_gene: TRBV9
j_gene: TRBJ2-5
CDR3aa: CASSVGGAGTQYF
CDR3nt: TGTGCCAGCAGCGTTGGAGGGGCCGGGACCCAGTACTTC

abundance: NA
d_gene: NA
v_gene: TRBV13
j_gene: TRBJ1-2
CDR3aa: CASSLGQGTNYGYTF
CDR3nt: TGTGCCAGCAGCTTAGGCCAGGGTACTAACTATGGCTACACCTTC

abundance: NA
d_gene: NA
v_gene: TRBV10-3
j_gene: TRBJ2-6
CDR3aa: CAISRDVGPGANVLTF
CDR3nt: TGTGCCATCAGCCGGGACGTCGGGCCAGGGGCCAACGTCCTGACTTTC

abundance: NA
d_gene: NA
v_gene: TRBV24-1
j_gene: TRBJ2-5
CDR3aa: CATSDSGEMRETQYF
CDR3nt: TGTGCCACCAGTGATTCAGGGGAGATGAGGGAGACCCAGTACTTC

abundance: NA
d_gene: NA
v_gene: TRBV9
j_gene: TRBJ1-4
CDR3aa: CASGGGAREKLFF
CDR3nt: TGTGCCTCCGGCGGGGGGGCGAGGGAAAAACTGTTTTTT

abundance: NA
d_gene: TRBD1
v_gene: TRBV18
j_gene: TRBJ1-5
CDR3aa: CASSPAGGNQPQHF
CDR3nt: TGTGCCAGCTCACCGGCAGGGGGAAATCAGCCCCAGCATTTT

abundance: NA
d_gene: NA
v_gene: TRBV6-5
j_gene: TRBJ1-1
CDR3aa: CASSNAGLLNTEAFF
CDR3nt: TGTGCCAGCAGCAACGCGGGGTTATTAAACACTGAAGCTTTCTTT

abundance: NA
d_gene: TRBD1
v_gene: TRBV18
j_gene: TRBJ1-4
CDR3aa: CASSPLGQAEKLFF
CDR3nt: TGTGCCAGCTCACCTTTGGGACAGGCCGAAAAACTGTTTTTT

abundance: NA
d_gene: TRBD1
v_gene: TRBV18
j_gene: TRBJ2-7
CDR3aa: CASSPGTGLSYEQYF
CDR3nt: TGTGCCAGCTCCCCCGGGACAGGCTTATCCTACGAGCAGTACTTC

abundance: NA
d_gene: TRBD2
v_gene: TRBV5-1
j_gene: TRBJ2-1
CDR3aa: CASSLGGAGVSYNEQFF
CDR3nt: TGCGCCAGCAGCTTGGGGGGAGCGGGAGTTTCCTACAATGAGCAGTTCTTC

abundance: NA
d_gene: TRBD1
v_gene: TRBV30
j_gene: TRBJ1-2
CDR3aa: CATRDRGNIGYTF
CDR3nt: TGTGCCACAAGGGACAGGGGGAATATTGGCTACACCTTC

abundance: few
d_gene: TRBD1
v_gene: TRBV6-5
j_gene: TRBJ2-1
CDR3aa: CASRRTGEGYEQFF
CDR3nt: TGTGCCAGCAGAAGGACAGGGGAAGGATATGAGCAGTTCTTC

abundance: NA
d_gene: TRBD1
v_gene: TRBV9
j_gene: TRBJ2-2
CDR3aa: CASSLGQGAVAGELFF
CDR3nt: TGTGCCAGCAGCCTGGGACAGGGGGCCGTGGCCGGGGAGCTGTTTTTT

abundance: NA
d_gene: TRBD1
v_gene: TRBV7-2
j_gene: TRBJ1-1
CDR3aa: CASSLPGQGVAEAFF
CDR3nt: TGTGCCAGCAGCCTGCCGGGACAGGGGGTTGCTGAAGCTTTCTTT

abundance: once
d_gene: NA
v_gene: TRBV6-5
j_gene: TRBJ1-2
CDR3aa: CASSYRDGHGYTF
CDR3nt: TGTGCCAGCAGTTACAGGGACGGTCATGGCTACACCTTC